The source of this TCR beta chain is a study of technical replicates of blood from a few donors. The CDR3 runs to 15 residues. CDR1 and CDR2 (germline): LNHDA, SQIVND (reference sequence). The junction had 9 bases not matched to a gene; V was cut back by 5 bases and J by 4 bases. This table comes from immunoSEQ multiplex PCR, and its TCRdb copy is limited to in-frame clones, with some not included. The sample carries tens of thousands of clones, 90% to 95% recorded once. This clonotype originated in a human donor in good health. Some clones in this sample may be carry-over from other donors' samples. Specimen: PBMCs. V gene TRBV19 combines with J gene TRBJ1-2, with 8 bases identical to TRBD1. The CDR3 protein is CASSPPGTGPYGYTF. CDR3 nucleotides: TGTGCCAGTAGTCCCCCTGGGACAGGTCCCTATGGCTACACCTTC.